These 18 T cell receptor beta chains were all obtained from the same sample, sequenced in a study of vaccination and CD4 T cells after COVID-19. Each CDR3 protein gets one entry after TCRdb re-called the PCR reads with MiXCR. This sample yields about 21,000 distinct CDR3 sequences, of which about 50% are seen a single time; approximately 0.99% belongs to the top ten. This specimen was CD4+ T cells from blood, taken before SARS-CoV-2 vaccination. The receptors were sampled from a human donor who had recovered from COVID-19.

The chain is built from TRBV15 and TRBJ2-3, with a tentative D call TRBD2 (6 bases). Germline CDR1 and CDR2: LNHNV and YYDKDF (reference sequence). The CDR3 extends over 16 amino acids. V dropped 0 bases and J dropped 3 bases, with 13 bases sitting between them. The CDR3 sequence: CATSREDRGGTDTQYF. The CDR3 DNA follows: TGTGCCACCAGCAGAGAAGATCGGGGAGGAACAGATACGCAGTATTTT.

The rearrangement links TRBV7-2 to TRBJ2-7, with TRBD2 matching 8 bases. The junction had 6 bases not matched to a gene; V was cut back by 2 bases and J by 6 bases. CDR3 length: 14 residues. Germline loops: CDR1 SGHTA, CDR2 FQGNSA. The chain's CDR3 is CASSLSRTSSEQYF. CDR3 sequence (DNA): TGTGCCAGCAGCTTAAGCAGGACTAGCTCCGAGCAGTACTTC.

This clonotype has a handful of counts. The rearrangement uses TRBV20-1 and TRBJ1-5; D might be TRBD1 (6 bases). CDR3 length equals 13 residues. V lost 3 bases, J lost 9 bases, and 15 bases lay in between. Germline V gene sequence: CDR1 DFQATT, CDR2 SNEGSKA (reference sequence). Here the CDR3 reads CSASLGGLGPQHF. CDR3 sequence (DNA): TGCAGTGCTAGTCTGGGGGGCCTGGGGCCCCAGCATTTT.

The chain recombines TRBV20-1 with TRBJ2-1, with 8 positions matching TRBD2. V shed 2 bases, J shed 3 bases, and the junction held 6 bases outside the gene matches. Germline V CDR1 and CDR2: DFQATT, SNEGSKA (reference sequence). The CDR3 runs to 15 residues. The CDR3 protein is CSARTGGADYNEQFF. In DNA, the CDR3 is TGCAGTGCTAGAACCGGGGGGGCGGACTACAATGAGCAGTTCTTC.

There are a few counts of this clonotype. The rearrangement uses TRBV6-5 and TRBJ1-3; weak D call: TRBD1 (5 bases). CDR3 length: 16 amino acids. The germline gives CDR1 MNHEY, CDR2 SVGAGI. The ends were cut back, 5 bases at V and 0 bases at J, with 14 bases in the middle. The CDR3 bases are TGTGCCAGCAGTAACTTAGGGACCCACTCTGGAAACACCATATATTTT. It encodes CASSNLGTHSGNTIYF.

The chain is built from TRBV20-1 and TRBJ2-3, with D maybe TRBD2 (5 bases). Trimming took 1 base from V and 0 from J, leaving 8 bases between them. This CDR3 is built from 14 residues. Germline CDR1 and CDR2: DFQATT and SNEGSKA (reference sequence). CDR3 loop: CSARAGGSTDTQYF. The CDR3 nucleotides are TGCAGTGCTAGAGCGGGCGGGAGCACAGATACGCAGTATTTT.

This clonotype appeared a single time. The chain uses TRBV7-3 and TRBJ2-2, with D possibly matching TRBD1 (5 bases). The ends were cut back, 5 bases at V and 2 bases at J, with 9 bases in the middle. The germline CDR1 and CDR2 sequences are SGHTA and FQGTGA. The CDR3 sequence is 14 residues long. DNA for the CDR3: TGTGCCAGCAGCCCCCAGGGAAACACCGGGGAGCTGTTTTTT. Its protein product is CASSPQGNTGELFF. The full variable domain, rest sourced from reference TRBV7-3 and TRBJ2-2, is GAGVSQTPSNKVTEKGKYVELRCDPISGHTALYWYRQSLGQGPEFLIYFQGTGAADDSGLPNDRFFAVRPEGSVSTLKIQRTERGDSAVYLCASSPQGNTGELFFGEGSRLTVL.

J is TRBJ1-5 and V is TRBV20-1, with TRBD1 identical over 7 bases. Germline trimming cut 0 bases from V and 1 base from J; bases unmatched to any gene: 12. CDR1 and CDR2 from the germline V gene are DFQATT and SNEGSKA (reference sequence). The CDR3 contains 18 residues. In DNA form, the CDR3 reads TGCAGTGCTAGAGATCATAACAGGGGCGGATGGAGCAATCAGCCCCAGCATTTT. The encoded protein is CSARDHNRGGWSNQPQHF.

The chain has TRBV7-2 and TRBJ1-1, with 11 nucleotides matching TRBD1. J lost 1 base, V lost 6 bases, and 7 bases had no gene match. CDR1 is SGHTA and CDR2 is FQGNSA in the germline V gene. There are 16 residues in the CDR3. CDR3 nucleotides: TGTGCCAGCAGATTATCCGGGACAGGGGGGAACACTGAAGCTTTCTTT. Protein sequence: CASRLSGTGGNTEAFF.

This clonotype came up once. The genes are TRBV5-4 and TRBJ2-3; 10 positions match TRBD2. The CDR3 is 18 residues long. After removal of 3 bases from V and 2 bases from J, the junction contained 12 bases not matched to a gene. The V gene's germline CDR1 is SGHNT and CDR2 YYREEE (reference sequence). CDR3 region: CASSWDLAGVLDTDTQYF. CDR3 nucleotides: TGTGCCAGCAGCTGGGATCTAGCGGGAGTCCTCGACACAGATACGCAGTATTTT.

The chain uses TRBV15 and TRBJ2-3; 11 nucleotides agree with TRBD2. The germline V gene encodes CDR1 LNHNV and CDR2 YYDKDF (reference sequence). The CDR3 covers 16 residues. Unmatched junction bases numbered 4, after V lost 1 base and J lost 4 bases. The CDR3 sequence: CATSRAPGLAADTQYF. The CDR3 DNA sequence: TGTGCCACCAGCAGAGCCCCGGGACTAGCGGCAGATACGCAGTATTTT.

The gene calls are TRBV5-1 and TRBJ2-5; no clear D gene. V was trimmed by 0 bases and J by 1 base, leaving 7 bases between them. CDR3 length equals 14 residues. The germline CDR1 and CDR2 sequences are SGHRS and YFSETQ. The CDR3 DNA reads as TGCGCCAGCAGCTTGGTTTCAGTCCAAGAGACCCAGTACTTC. This sequence encodes CASSLVSVQETQYF.

This chain joins TRBV4-3 and TRBJ2-3, with 9 nucleotides matching TRBD2. The length of the CDR3 is 15 residues. V lost 9 bases to trimming and J lost 5 bases; unmatched junction nucleotides: 12. Germline CDR1 LGHNA, CDR2 YSLEER. The CDR3: CARGNSGRRVDTQYF. CDR3 coding DNA: TGCGCCAGGGGAAATAGCGGGAGACGGGTAGATACGCAGTATTTT.

This clonotype was counted between two and nine times. This CDR3 reads CASSSESGTGRGQPQHF. In DNA form, the CDR3 reads TGTGCCAGCAGCTCCGAATCCGGGACAGGTAGGGGTCAGCCCCAGCATTTT. The rearrangement joins TRBV7-2 to TRBJ1-5; the match to TRBD1 covers 8 bases. The V gene's germline CDR1 is SGHTA and CDR2 FQGNSA. This CDR3 region has 17 residues. Unmatched junction bases numbered 14, after V lost 4 bases and J lost 6 bases. Based on the CDR3 plus reference TRBV7-2 and TRBJ1-5, the full variable domain is GAGVSQSPSNKVTEKGKDVELRCDPISGHTALYWYRQSLGQGLEFLIYFQGNSAPDKSGLPSDRFSAERTGGSVSTLTIQRTQQEDSAVYLCASSSESGTGRGQPQHFGDGTRLSIL.

CDR3 residues: CASTETSGGKRAYEQYF. The CDR3 nucleotides are TGTGCCAGCACAGAGACTAGCGGAGGTAAAAGGGCCTACGAGCAGTACTTC. V usage is TRBV6-2 or TRBV6-3 and J usage is TRBJ2-7, with 9 bases lining up with TRBD2. V lost 7 bases and J lost 2; bases outside the gene matches: 15. The CDR3 contains 17 residues. Germline CDR1 and CDR2: MNHEY and SVGEGT.

In its sample, this clonotype was seen once. J is TRBJ2-1 and V is TRBV28, with 8 positions matching TRBD1. This CDR3 has 14 amino acids. The germline V gene has CDR1 MDHEN and CDR2 SYDVKM. The ends lost 3 bases at V and 9 bases at J; junction bases unmatched: 7. The CDR3 protein is CASSFWTGKSEQFF. The CDR3 region has the DNA TGTGCCAGCAGTTTTTGGACAGGGAAGAGTGAGCAGTTCTTC.

In its sample, this clonotype was seen once. This chain joins TRBV2 and TRBJ2-7; 9 bases are shared with TRBD2. CDR1 is SNHLY and CDR2 is FYNNEI in the germline V gene. The CDR3 runs 16 residues. With 1 base clipped from V and 3 bases from J, the junction kept 7 bases outside the gene matches. CDR3 bases: TGTGCCAGCAGTGAAGATTTAGGTAGCGGGAGCTACGAGCAGTACTTC. Protein sequence: CASSEDLGSGSYEQYF.

J is TRBJ2-1 and V is TRBV15, with D perhaps TRBD1 or TRBD2 (6 bases each). Germline CDR1 reads LNHNV; CDR2 reads YYDKDF (reference sequence). Between the trimmed V and J ends, which lost 2 bases and 1 base, there was a span of 9 bases. This CDR3 is built from 15 residues. The CDR3 is CATSRRGVSYNEQFF. CDR3 DNA sequence: TGTGCCACCAGCAGAAGGGGGGTATCCTACAATGAGCAGTTCTTC.